This TCR beta chain was observed in a study of T cell changes during pregnancy in multiple sclerosis. The J segment lost 1 base and the V segment lost 6 bases, leaving 7 bases of the junction unmatched. CDR1 and CDR2 from the germline V gene are MDHEN and SYDVKM. The CDR3 length is 15 residues. The repertoire was sequenced with immunoSEQ multiplex PCR; TCRdb's copy has only in-frame clones and lacks some. The sample consists of tens of thousands of clones, approximately 92% of them appearing once. The sequence derives from a female donor in good health, enrolled as a control in a pregnancy study. Specimen: peripheral blood, collected in the third trimester of pregnancy. This chain links TRBV28 with TRBJ1-1, with TRBD1 identical over 8 bases. This chain's CDR3 is CASSPTDRGNTEAFF. The CDR3 DNA follows: TGTGCCAGCAGCCCCACCGACAGGGGGAACACTGAAGCTTTCTTT. Together with reference TRBV28 and TRBJ1-1, the CDR3 gives the full variable domain: DVKVTQSSRYLVKRTGEKVFLECVQDMDHENMFWYRQDPGLGLRLIYFSYDVKMKEKGDIPEGYSVSREKKERFSLILESASTNQTSMYLCASSPTDRGNTEAFFGQGTRLTVV.